This T cell receptor beta chain was sequenced for a study of vaccination and CD4 T cells after COVID-19. Study information: Convalescent donors: six male, four female; seven Caucasian, two Asian, one multiracial, two Hispanic.

Treatment in this sample: roughly nine-day PBMC culture with coronavirus spike peptide pools or control peptides (ViraFEST assay). As for this clonotype: Its cognate antigen is unknown.

Cultured CD4+ T-cell DNA underwent Oncomine TCR Beta short-read sequencing. TCRdb passed the PCR reads through MiXCR, listing each CDR3 protein once. The table records 9,500 to 15,000 distinct CDR3 sequences, approximately 61% of them present only once. Trimming left V 1 base short and J 11 bases short, with 12 bases between. Germline lookup yields CDR1 SNHLY and CDR2 FYNNEI. The CDR3 length is 14 residues. Sequencing was done on a sample of CD4+ T cells from blood, cultured in vitro. J is TRBJ1-6 and V is TRBV2; no clear D gene. This clonotype was sampled from a human donor who had recovered from COVID-19. CDR3 amino acids: CASSEGRSPAPLHF. The CDR3 DNA is TGTGCCAGCAGTGAAGGGAGGAGTCCGGCACCCCTCCACTTT.